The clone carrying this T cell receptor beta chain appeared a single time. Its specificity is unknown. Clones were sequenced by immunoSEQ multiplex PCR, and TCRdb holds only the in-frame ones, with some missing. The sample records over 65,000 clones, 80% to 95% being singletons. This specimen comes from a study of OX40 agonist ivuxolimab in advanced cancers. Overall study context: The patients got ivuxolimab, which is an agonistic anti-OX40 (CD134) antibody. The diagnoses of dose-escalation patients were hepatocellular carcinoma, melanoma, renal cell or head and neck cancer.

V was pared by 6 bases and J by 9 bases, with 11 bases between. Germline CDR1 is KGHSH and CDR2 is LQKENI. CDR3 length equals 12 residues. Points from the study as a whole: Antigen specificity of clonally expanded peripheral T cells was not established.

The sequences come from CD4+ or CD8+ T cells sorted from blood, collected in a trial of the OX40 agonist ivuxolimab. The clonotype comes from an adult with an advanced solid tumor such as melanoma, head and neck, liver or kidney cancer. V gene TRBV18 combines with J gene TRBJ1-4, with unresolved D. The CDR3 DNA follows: TGTGCCAGCTCGACGGGGTTTCAAAAACTGTTTTTT. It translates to CASSTGFQKLFF.